Presented here are 19 T cell receptor beta chains from one specimen sequenced in a study of post-analysis software for immune sequencing data. Every TCR beta cDNA library bore unique molecular identifiers. From the PCR reads, TCRdb called clonotypes with MiXCR, one entry per CDR3 protein. Seen here are 150,000 or so distinct CDR3 sequences, approximately 35% observed once, and the top ten hold approximately 30%. Material: blood, obtained after autologous hematopoietic stem cell transplantation. The source is a girl aged 5-17 years with multiple sclerosis.

This chain links TRBV11-3 with TRBJ2-5, with 10 bases that match TRBD2. The trim removed 5 bases at V and 5 bases at J, leaving 17 bases unmatched. CDR1 is SGHNT and CDR2 is YENEEA in the germline V gene. This CDR3 has 18 amino acids. Here the CDR3 DNA reads TGTGCCAGCAGCACCAAAAGGCTAGCGGGAGACTTTAGGGAGACCCAGTACTTC. Translating gives CASSTKRLAGDFRETQYF.

At least ten counts were recorded for this clonotype. The chain carries TRBV29-1 and TRBJ2-7; 11 nucleotides align to TRBD2. The CDR3 is made up of 14 amino acids. Germline V lookup: CDR1 SQVTM, CDR2 ANQGSEA. V gave up 7 bases and J gave up 0 bases; unmatched junction bases: 5. This chain's CDR3 is CSADLAGGSYEQYF. As DNA, the CDR3 is TGCAGCGCCGACCTAGCGGGAGGCTCCTACGAGCAGTACTTC.

V gene TRBV25-1 combines with J gene TRBJ2-6; TRBD1 matches 8 bases. With 5 bases clipped from V and 0 bases from J, the junction kept 6 bases outside the gene matches. The CDR3 is made up of 17 amino acids. Germline V lookup: CDR1 MGHDK, CDR2 SYGVNS. CDR3 sequence (DNA): TGTGCCAGCAGTACTAGGGACAGGATCTCTGGGGCCAACGTCCTGACTTTC. As protein: CASSTRDRISGANVLTF.

The rearrangement joins TRBV15 to TRBJ2-7; D not resolved. TRBJ2-5 matches the DNA end more closely, so the J call is doubtful. The CDR3 is 14 amino acids. Per germline, CDR1 LNHNV and CDR2 YYDKDF (reference sequence). CDR3 DNA: TGTGCCACCAGCAATGAGCGCCCTGAGGAGACCCAGTACTTC. This gives the protein CATSNERPEETQYF.

This clonotype was observed a few times. The junction departs from the called germline gene at one end, perhaps through a read error. The chain couples TRBV6-5 to TRBJ1-2; the D gene is possibly TRBD1 (5 bases). The CDR3 consists of 14 residues. Germline loops: CDR1 MNHEY, CDR2 SVGAGI. The CDR3 DNA reads TGTGCCAGCAGGGATTCGGGACGGAACTATCGCTACACCTTC. It yields the protein CASRDSGRNYRYTF.

This clonotype has more than one count but fewer than ten. The V and J genes are TRBV6-2 or TRBV6-3 and TRBJ2-1; 7 positions agree with TRBD2. The V segment lost 6 bases and the J segment 15 bases; nucleotides outside the gene matches: 8. Per germline, CDR1 MNHEY and CDR2 SVGEGT. The CDR3 spans 11 residues. CDR3 bases: TGTGCCAGCAGCGACGGACTAGTCCTGTTCTTC. Amino acids: CASSDGLVLFF.

The sample holds a few counts of this clonotype. In nucleotides, the CDR3 is TGTGCCAGCAGTCAGGGACTAGGGACTCCGTATTTT. It specifies CASSQGLGTPYF. The chain employs TRBV12-3 or TRBV12-4 and TRBJ2-3; TRBD2 agrees at 8 bases. The ends lost 5 bases at V and 14 bases at J; junction bases unmatched: 9. The CDR3 extends over 12 amino acids.

This clonotype was counted between two and nine times. The chain combines TRBV7-2 with TRBJ2-5, with D uncertain. The last part of the DNA fits TRBJ2-7 better; the J call may be wrong. Germline V gene lookup returns CDR1 SGHTA and CDR2 FQGNSA. CDR3 size: 13 residues. The CDR3 region is CASSKHARYEQYF. CDR3 coding DNA: TGTGCCAGCAGCAAACACGCTAGATACGAGCAGTACTTC.

V and J are TRBV30 and TRBJ2-5, with 9 bases lining up with TRBD1. TRBJ2-7 matches the DNA end more closely, so the J call is doubtful. The CDR3 sequence is 13 residues long. Germline V lookup: CDR1 GTSNPN, CDR2 SVGIG (reference sequence). CDR3 sequence (DNA): TGTGCCTGGTCGGGACAGGGCGTCGACGAGCAGTACTTC. This gives the protein CAWSGQGVDEQYF.

As for this clonotype: A read error may explain this, as a much larger clone is one base away. The rearrangement uses TRBV12-3 or TRBV12-4 and TRBJ1-2, with TRBD1 matching over 7 bases. Trimming removed 3 bases from V and 8 bases from J; junction bases left unmatched: 9. This CDR3 region has 14 residues. In DNA, the CDR3 is TGTGCCAGCAGTTTCTTTATAGGGGGCAGAGGCTACACCTTC. Its translation: CASSFFIGGRGYTF.

The J gene is TRBJ2-5, the V gene TRBV28, with TRBD2 identical over 9 bases. J gave up 1 base and V 5 bases, and 8 bases lay outside the gene matches. CDR3 size: 16 residues. Germline V gene data show CDR1 as MDHEN and CDR2 as SYDVKM. The CDR3 region has the DNA TGTGCCAGCAGTCAACGAACTAGCGGGCTCCAAGAGACCCAGTACTTC. It encodes CASSQRTSGLQETQYF.

The chain is built from TRBV2 and TRBJ1-4, with D hard to call. The CDR3 runs 11 residues. V lost 4 bases and J 8 bases, leaving 5 bases between the germline ends. Germline CDR1 reads SNHLY; CDR2 reads FYNNEI. DNA for the CDR3: TGTGCCAGCAGTGGAAAGGAAAAACTGTTTTTT. Its protein is CASSGKEKLFF.

The J gene is TRBJ2-1, the V gene TRBV20-1; 9 nucleotides match TRBD2. The ends lost 1 base at V and 3 bases at J; junction bases unmatched: 1. In germline, CDR1 is DFQATT, CDR2 SNEGSKA (reference sequence). The CDR3 sequence is 14 residues long. The CDR3 nucleotides are TGCAGTGCTAGAGGCGGGAGGGACTACAATGAGCAGTTCTTC. As protein: CSARGGRDYNEQFF.

The table lists this clonotype with a few counts. The chain is built from TRBV11-2 and TRBJ2-5; 8 bases fit TRBD1. Germline lookup yields CDR1 SGHAT and CDR2 FQNNGV. V shed 5 bases, J shed 5 bases, and the junction held 4 bases outside the gene matches. CDR3 length equals 13 residues. The CDR3 nucleotides read TGTGCCAGCAGCCAGGACAGGGAGGAGACCCAGTACTTC. Its translation is CASSQDREETQYF.

A few counts support this clonotype. The chain joins TRBV9 to TRBJ2-7; perhaps TRBD2 as D (6 bases). This CDR3 region has 15 residues. Between the trimmed V and J ends, which lost 2 bases and 2 bases, there was a span of 14 bases. Germline assignment: CDR1 SGDLS and CDR2 YYNGEE. This chain's CDR3 is CASSVTGTATYEQYF. In nucleotides, the CDR3 is TGTGCCAGCAGCGTCACCGGGACTGCAACCTACGAGCAGTACTTC.

CDR3 coding DNA: TGCAGTGCTAGAGTGCCTGGTGGGGGCTACACCTTC. Its translation is CSARVPGGGYTF. The chain has TRBV20-1 and TRBJ1-2, with no clear D. The V and J ends lost 1 base and 8 bases respectively, with 11 bases between them. The V gene's germline CDR1 is DFQATT and CDR2 SNEGSKA (reference sequence). The CDR3 has 12 amino acids.

The genes are TRBV7-3 and TRBJ2-7; 10 positions match TRBD2. The CDR3 loop spans 15 amino acids. Germline trimming cut 5 bases from V and 6 bases from J; bases unmatched to any gene: 10. Germline V gene lookup returns CDR1 SGHTA and CDR2 FQGTGA. This CDR3 is CASSTGVAGGSEQYF. The CDR3 DNA reads TGTGCCAGCAGCACAGGGGTAGCGGGAGGCTCCGAGCAGTACTTC.

The rearrangement joins TRBV7-2 to TRBJ2-5; 7 bases are shared with TRBD1. V was pared by 0 bases and J by 2 bases, with 12 bases of the junction left unmatched. Germline values: CDR1 SGHTA, CDR2 FQGNSA. This CDR3 region has 18 residues. The CDR3: CASSLARGGRARQETQYF. DNA of the CDR3: TGTGCCAGCAGCTTAGCGCGAGGGGGCAGGGCAAGACAAGAGACCCAGTACTTC.

Remarks on this clonotype: This may stem from a read error, because a much larger clone lies one nucleotide away. V and J are TRBV2 and TRBJ2-7, with a possible D match to TRBD1 (6 bases). The length of the CDR3 is 14 residues. CDR1 is SNHLY, CDR2 FYNNEI, per germline. In nucleotides, the CDR3 is TGTACCAGCAGTGAGTTGGGGGCCCCCTACGAGCAGTACTTC. This codes for CTSSELGAPYEQYF.